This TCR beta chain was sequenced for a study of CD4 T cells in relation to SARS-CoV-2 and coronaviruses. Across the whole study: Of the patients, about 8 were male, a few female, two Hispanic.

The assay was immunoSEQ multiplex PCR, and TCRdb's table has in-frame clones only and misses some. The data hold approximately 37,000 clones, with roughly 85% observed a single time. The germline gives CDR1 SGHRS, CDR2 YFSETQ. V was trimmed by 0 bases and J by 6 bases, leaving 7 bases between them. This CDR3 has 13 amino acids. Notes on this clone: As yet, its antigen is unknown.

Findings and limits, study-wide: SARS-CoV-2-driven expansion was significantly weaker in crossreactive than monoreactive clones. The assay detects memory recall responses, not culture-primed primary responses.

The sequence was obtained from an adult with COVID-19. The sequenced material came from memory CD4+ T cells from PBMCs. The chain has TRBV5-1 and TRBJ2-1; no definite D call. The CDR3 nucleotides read TGCGCCAGCAGCTTGGCCTTGGCCAATGAGCAGTTCTTC. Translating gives CASSLALANEQFF.